This T cell receptor beta chain was captured by sequencing in a study of CD8 T cells in ankylosing spondylitis. Germline V gives CDR1 KGHDR, CDR2 SFDVKD. V dropped 4 bases and J dropped 7 bases, with 9 bases sitting between them. The CDR3 runs to 12 residues. Study-level findings and limits: A TCR beta motif of under 10 highly homologous variants seemed to mark ankylosing spondylitis blood. Relatively rare in peripheral blood, disease-linked clones were also CD8+.

For TCR beta, libraries came from quantitative 5'-RACE with molecular barcodes. From the 5' RACE reads, TCRdb called clonotypes with MiXCR, one entry per CDR3 protein. Here the sample spans 750,000 to 850,000 distinct CDR3 sequences, approximately 12% being singletons. This clonotype was found a few times. Its matching antigen is unknown. The clonotype was recovered from a male donor with ankylosing spondylitis. The V call is TRBV24-1, the J call TRBJ1-1, with D tentatively TRBD1 (5 bases). The sequenced material came from blood, either unsorted or a sorted T cell fraction (not recorded which). In nucleotides, the CDR3 is TGTGCCACCAGTGAAGACGACAGTGAAGCTTTCTTT. It yields the protein CATSEDDSEAFF.